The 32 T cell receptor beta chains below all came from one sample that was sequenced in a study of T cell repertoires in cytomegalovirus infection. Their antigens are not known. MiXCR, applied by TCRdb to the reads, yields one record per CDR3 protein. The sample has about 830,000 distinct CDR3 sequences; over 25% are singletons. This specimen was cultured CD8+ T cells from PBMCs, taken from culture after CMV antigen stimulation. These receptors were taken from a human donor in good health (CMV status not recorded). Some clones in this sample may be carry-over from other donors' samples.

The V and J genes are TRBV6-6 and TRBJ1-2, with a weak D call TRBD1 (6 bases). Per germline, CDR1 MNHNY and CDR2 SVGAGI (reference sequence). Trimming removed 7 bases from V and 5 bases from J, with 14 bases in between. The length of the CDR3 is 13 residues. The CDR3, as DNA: TGTGCCAGCACCGGACAGCGAGGATATGGCTACACCTTC. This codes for CASTGQRGYGYTF.

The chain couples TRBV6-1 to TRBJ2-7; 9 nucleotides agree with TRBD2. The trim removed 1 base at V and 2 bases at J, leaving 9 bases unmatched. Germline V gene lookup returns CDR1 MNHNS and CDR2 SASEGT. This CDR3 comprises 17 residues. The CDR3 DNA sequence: TGTGCCAGCAGTGAAGAACGGCTAGCGGGGCTAACCTACGAGCAGTACTTC. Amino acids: CASSEERLAGLTYEQYF.

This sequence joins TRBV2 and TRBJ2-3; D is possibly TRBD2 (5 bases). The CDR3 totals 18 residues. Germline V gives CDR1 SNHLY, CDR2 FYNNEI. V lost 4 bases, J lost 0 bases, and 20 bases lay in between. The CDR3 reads CASSVGEGILFSTDTQYF. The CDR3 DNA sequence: TGTGCCAGCAGTGTCGGGGAAGGAATCCTCTTTAGCACAGATACGCAGTATTTT.

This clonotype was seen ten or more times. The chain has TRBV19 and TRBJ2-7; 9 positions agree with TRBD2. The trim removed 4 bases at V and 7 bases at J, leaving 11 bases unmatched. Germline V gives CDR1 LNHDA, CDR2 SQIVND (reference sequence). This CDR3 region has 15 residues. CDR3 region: CASSTKRGAEGEQYV. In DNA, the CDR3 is TGTGCCAGTAGTACTAAGCGGGGGGCCGAAGGGGAGCAGTACGTC.

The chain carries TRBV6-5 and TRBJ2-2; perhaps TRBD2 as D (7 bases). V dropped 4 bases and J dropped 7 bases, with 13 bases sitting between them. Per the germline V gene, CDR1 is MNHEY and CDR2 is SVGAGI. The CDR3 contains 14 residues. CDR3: CASSLGGAIGELFF. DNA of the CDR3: TGTGCCAGCAGTTTGGGGGGGGCAATCGGGGAGCTGTTTTTT.

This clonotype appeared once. In nucleotides, the CDR3 is TGTGCCAACAGGAAGACAGGGAACAATCAGCCCCAGCATTTT. It translates to CANRKTGNNQPQHF. V is TRBV2 and J is TRBJ1-5; 7 nucleotides align to TRBD1. J was trimmed by 3 bases and V by 10 bases; bases with no gene match: 9. Germline CDR1 is SNHLY and CDR2 is FYNNEI. The CDR3 has 14 amino acids.

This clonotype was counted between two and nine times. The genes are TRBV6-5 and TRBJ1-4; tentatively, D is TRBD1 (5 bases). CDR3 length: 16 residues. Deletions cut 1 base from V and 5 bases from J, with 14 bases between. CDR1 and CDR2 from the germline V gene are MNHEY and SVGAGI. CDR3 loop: CASSYYGHRPNEKLFF. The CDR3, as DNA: TGTGCCAGCAGTTACTATGGACACCGGCCGAATGAAAAACTGTTTTTT.

CDR3 sequence reads: CASSEVPGLADTQYF. For the CDR3, the DNA is TGTGCCAGCAGTGAAGTCCCGGGACTAGCAGATACGCAGTATTTT. The V and J genes are TRBV6-1 and TRBJ2-3; 8 bases map to TRBD2. The germline gives CDR1 MNHNS, CDR2 SASEGT. V shed 1 base and J 4 bases; nucleotides not matched to a gene: 4. This CDR3 region has 15 residues.

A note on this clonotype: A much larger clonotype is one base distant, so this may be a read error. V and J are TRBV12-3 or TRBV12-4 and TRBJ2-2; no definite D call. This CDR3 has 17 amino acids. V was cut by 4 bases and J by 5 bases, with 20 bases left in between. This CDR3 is CASSSSKINIRTGELFF. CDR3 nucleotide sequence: TGTGCCAGCAGTTCCTCGAAAATTAACATACGGACCGGGGAGCTGTTTTTT.

The CDR3 reads CASSSGGGIDEQFF. The DNA for the CDR3 is TGTGCCAGCAGCTCCGGGGGGGGTATCGATGAGCAGTTCTTC. The chain is built from TRBV5-6 and TRBJ2-1, with 8 bases matching TRBD2. The CDR3 has 14 residues. The trim removed 3 bases at V and 8 bases at J, leaving 7 bases unmatched. Germline V lookup: CDR1 SGHDT, CDR2 YYEEEE.

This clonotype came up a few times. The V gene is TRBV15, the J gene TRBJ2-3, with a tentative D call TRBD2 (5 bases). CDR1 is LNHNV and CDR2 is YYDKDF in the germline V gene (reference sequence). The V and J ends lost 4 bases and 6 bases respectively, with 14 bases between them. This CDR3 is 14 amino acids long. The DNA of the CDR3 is TGTGCCACCAGCACCGGACTTGACGAGGATACGCAGTATTTT. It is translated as CATSTGLDEDTQYF.

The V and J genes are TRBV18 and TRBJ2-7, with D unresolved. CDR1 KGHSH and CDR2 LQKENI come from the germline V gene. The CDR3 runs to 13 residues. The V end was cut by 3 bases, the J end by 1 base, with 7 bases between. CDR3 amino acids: CASSPPRSYEQYF. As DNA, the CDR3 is TGTGCCAGCTCACCCCCTCGGTCCTACGAGCAGTACTTC.

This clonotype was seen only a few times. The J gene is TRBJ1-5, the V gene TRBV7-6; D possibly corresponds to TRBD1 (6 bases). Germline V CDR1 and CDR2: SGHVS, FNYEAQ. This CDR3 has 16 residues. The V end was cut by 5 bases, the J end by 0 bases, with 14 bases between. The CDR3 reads CASSQGWGNSNQPQHF. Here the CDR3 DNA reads TGTGCCAGCAGCCAGGGGTGGGGGAATAGCAATCAGCCCCAGCATTTT.

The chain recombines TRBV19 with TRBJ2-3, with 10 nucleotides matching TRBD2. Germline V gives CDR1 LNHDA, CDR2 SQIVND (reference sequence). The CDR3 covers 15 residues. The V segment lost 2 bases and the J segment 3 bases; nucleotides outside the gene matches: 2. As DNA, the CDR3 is TGTGCCAGTAGTATAACTAGCGGGGATACAGATACGCAGTATTTT. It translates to CASSITSGDTDTQYF.

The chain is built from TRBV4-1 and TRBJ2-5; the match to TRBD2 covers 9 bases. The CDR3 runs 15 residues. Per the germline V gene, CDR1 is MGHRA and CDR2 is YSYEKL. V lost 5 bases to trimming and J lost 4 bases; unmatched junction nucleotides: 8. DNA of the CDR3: TGCGCCAGCAGCTTGCGCGGGGGGGCTACAGAGACCCAGTACTTC. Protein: CASSLRGGATETQYF.

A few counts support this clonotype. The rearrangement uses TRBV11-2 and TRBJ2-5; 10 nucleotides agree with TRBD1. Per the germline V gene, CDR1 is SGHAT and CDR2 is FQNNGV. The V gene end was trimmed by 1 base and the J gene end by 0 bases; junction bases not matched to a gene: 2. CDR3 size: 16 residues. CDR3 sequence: CASSLGDRGHQETQYF. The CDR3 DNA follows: TGTGCCAGCAGCTTAGGAGACAGGGGGCACCAAGAGACCCAGTACTTC.

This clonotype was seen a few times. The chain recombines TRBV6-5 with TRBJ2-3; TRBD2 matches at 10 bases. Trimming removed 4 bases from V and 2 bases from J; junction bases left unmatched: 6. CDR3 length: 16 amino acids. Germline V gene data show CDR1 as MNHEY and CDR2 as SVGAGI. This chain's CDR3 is CASSLAGGPITDTQYF. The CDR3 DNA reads TGTGCCAGCAGTTTAGCGGGGGGACCTATCACAGATACGCAGTATTTT.

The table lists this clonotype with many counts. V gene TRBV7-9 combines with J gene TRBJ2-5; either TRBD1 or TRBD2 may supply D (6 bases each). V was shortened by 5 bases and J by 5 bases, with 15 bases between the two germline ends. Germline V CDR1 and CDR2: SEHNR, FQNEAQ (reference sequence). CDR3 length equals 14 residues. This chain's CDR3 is CASSDTGAGETQYF. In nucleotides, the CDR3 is TGTGCCAGCAGCGACACGGGGGCAGGGGAGACCCAGTACTTC.

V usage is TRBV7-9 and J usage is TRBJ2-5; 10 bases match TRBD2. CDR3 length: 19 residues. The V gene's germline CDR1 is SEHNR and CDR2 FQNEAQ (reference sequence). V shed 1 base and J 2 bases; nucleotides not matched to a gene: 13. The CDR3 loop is CASSLDPSWLAGDQETQYF. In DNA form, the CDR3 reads TGTGCCAGCAGCTTAGACCCCTCGTGGCTAGCGGGGGATCAAGAGACCCAGTACTTC.

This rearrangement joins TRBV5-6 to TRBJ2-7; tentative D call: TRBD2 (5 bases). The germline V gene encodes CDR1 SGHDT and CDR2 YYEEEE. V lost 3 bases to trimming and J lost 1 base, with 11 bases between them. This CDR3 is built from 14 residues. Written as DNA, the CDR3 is TGTGCCAGCAGCTCCGGACGGGGTTCCTACGAGCAGTACTTC. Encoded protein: CASSSGRGSYEQYF.

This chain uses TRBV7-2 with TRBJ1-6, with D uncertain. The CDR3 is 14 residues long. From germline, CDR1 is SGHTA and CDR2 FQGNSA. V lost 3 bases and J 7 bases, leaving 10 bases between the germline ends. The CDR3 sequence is CASSFRTGNSPLHF. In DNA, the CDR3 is TGTGCCAGCAGCTTTCGGACGGGAAATTCACCCCTCCACTTT.

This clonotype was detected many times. The CDR3 spells CASSSPGWVTNTEAFF. The CDR3 DNA reads TGTGCCAGCAGCTCTCCGGGCTGGGTTACGAACACTGAAGCTTTCTTT. The chain combines TRBV7-8 with TRBJ1-1; no firm D call. Germline lookup yields CDR1 SGHVS and CDR2 FQNEAQ. The CDR3 totals 16 residues. The V and J ends lost 4 bases and 1 base respectively, with 16 bases between them.

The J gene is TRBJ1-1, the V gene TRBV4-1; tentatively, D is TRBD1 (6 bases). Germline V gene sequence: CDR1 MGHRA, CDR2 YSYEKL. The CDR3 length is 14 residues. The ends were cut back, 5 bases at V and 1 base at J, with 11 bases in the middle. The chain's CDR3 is CASSREGGNTEAFF. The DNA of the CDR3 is TGCGCCAGCAGCAGAGAGGGGGGGAACACTGAAGCTTTCTTT.

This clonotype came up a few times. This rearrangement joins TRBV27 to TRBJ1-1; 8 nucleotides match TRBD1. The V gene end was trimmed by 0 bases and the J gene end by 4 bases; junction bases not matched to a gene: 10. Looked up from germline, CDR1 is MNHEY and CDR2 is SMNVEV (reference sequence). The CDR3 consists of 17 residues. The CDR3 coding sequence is TGTGCCAGCAGTTTATCCCAGACAGGGGCTGTATTCACTGAAGCTTTCTTT. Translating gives CASSLSQTGAVFTEAFF.

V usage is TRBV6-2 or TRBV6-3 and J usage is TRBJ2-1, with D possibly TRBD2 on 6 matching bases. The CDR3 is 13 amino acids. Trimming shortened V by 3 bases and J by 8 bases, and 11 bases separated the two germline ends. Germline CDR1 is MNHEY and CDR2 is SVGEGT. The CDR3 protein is CASSYAGPDEQFF. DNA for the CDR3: TGTGCCAGCAGTTATGCGGGGCCGGATGAGCAGTTCTTC.

DNA of the CDR3: TGTGCCAGCAGGGGAGTGAGAGGCAGCCTAACCTACGAGCAGTACTTC. This codes for CASRGVRGSLTYEQYF. The rearrangement joins TRBV6-6 to TRBJ2-7; TRBD2 might be the D (5 bases). CDR3 length: 16 amino acids. Germline lookup yields CDR1 MNHNY and CDR2 SVGAGI (reference sequence). V shed 6 bases and J shed 2 bases, with 20 bases lying between them.

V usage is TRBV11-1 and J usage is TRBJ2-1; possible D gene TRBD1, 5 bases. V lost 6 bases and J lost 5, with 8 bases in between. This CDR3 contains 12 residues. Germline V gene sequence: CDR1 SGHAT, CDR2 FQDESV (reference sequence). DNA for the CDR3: TGTGCCAGCAGAAGGGGCCACAATGAGCAGTTCTTC. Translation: CASRRGHNEQFF.

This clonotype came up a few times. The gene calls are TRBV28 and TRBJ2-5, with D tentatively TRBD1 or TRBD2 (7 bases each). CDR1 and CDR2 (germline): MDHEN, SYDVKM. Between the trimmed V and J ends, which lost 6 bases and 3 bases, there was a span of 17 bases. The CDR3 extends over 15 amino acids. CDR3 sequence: CASSPGEGAEETQYF. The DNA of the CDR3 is TGTGCCAGCAGCCCAGGGGAGGGGGCGGAAGAGACCCAGTACTTC. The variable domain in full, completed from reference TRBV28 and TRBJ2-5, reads DVKVTQSSRYLVKRTGEKVFLECVQDMDHENMFWYRQDPGLGLRLIYFSYDVKMKEKGDIPEGYSVSREKKERFSLILESASTNQTSMYLCASSPGEGAEETQYFGPGTRLLVL.

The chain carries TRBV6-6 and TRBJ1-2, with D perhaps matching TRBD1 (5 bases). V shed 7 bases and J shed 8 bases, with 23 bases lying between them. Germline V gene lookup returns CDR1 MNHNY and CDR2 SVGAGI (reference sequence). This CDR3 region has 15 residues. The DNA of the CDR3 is TGTGCCAGCACCTTAGGAAGGGACCTCGAGGGAGGCTACACCTTC. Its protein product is CASTLGRDLEGGYTF.

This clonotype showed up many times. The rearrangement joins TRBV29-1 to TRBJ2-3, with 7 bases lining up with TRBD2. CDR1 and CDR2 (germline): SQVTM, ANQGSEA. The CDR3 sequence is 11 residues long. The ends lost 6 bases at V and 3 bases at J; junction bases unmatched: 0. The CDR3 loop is CSVGGTDTQYF. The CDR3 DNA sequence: TGCAGCGTGGGGGGGACAGATACGCAGTATTTT.

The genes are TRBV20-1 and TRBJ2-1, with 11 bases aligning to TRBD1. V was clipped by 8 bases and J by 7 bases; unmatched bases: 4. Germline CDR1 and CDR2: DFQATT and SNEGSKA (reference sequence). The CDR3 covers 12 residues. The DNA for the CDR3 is TGCAGTCCGGGACAGGGGGGTAATGAGCAGTTCTTC. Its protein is CSPGQGGNEQFF.

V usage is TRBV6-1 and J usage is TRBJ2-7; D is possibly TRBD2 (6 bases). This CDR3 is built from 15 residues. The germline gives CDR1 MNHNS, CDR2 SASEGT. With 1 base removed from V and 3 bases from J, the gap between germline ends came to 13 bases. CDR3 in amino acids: CASSEERLEVYEQYF. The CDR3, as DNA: TGTGCCAGCAGTGAAGAGAGACTAGAGGTCTACGAGCAGTACTTC.